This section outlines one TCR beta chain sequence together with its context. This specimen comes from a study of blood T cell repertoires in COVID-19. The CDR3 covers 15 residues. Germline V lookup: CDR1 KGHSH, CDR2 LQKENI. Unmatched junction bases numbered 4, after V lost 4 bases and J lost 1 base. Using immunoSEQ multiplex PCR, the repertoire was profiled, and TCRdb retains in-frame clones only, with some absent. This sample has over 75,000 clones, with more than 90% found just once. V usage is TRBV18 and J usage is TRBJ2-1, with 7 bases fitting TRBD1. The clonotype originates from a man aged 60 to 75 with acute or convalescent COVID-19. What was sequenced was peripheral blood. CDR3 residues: CASSRGQTSYNEQFF. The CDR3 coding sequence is TGTGCCAGCTCACGGGGACAGACTTCCTACAATGAGCAGTTCTTC.